This T cell receptor (beta chain) was retrieved from a study of T cells in Graves' hyperthyroidism and ophthalmopathy. Study outcomes and limitations: The authors' 13 V-J model separated ophthalmopathy from stable hyperthyroidism. Blood shared most expanded thyroid clonotypes above 0.001.

V gave up 3 bases and J gave up 3 bases, with 2 bases separating them. Germline CDR1 LNHDA, CDR2 SQIVND (reference sequence). This CDR3 has 11 residues. The investigators amplified TCR beta CDR3 regions from RNA transcripts. HTBI primers were employed in a first-round RT-PCR of the TCR CDR3. Using its own MiXCR run on the multiplex PCR reads, TCRdb lists one record per CDR3 protein. The sample has 450,000 to 700,000 distinct CDR3 sequences; 40% to 55% are singletons. Uncontrolled infection, other autoimmune disease, pregnancy or lactation barred patients from enrollment. Diagnoses were established using clinical symptoms, serum thyroxine and TRAb, thyroid ultrasound and orbital computed tomography. This clonotype was seen many times. What it recognizes is unknown.

The rearrangement links TRBV19 to TRBJ1-1; D remains unclear. The sequenced sample consisted of peripheral blood or thyroid tissue (not recorded which). This sequence originates from an adult woman with Graves' disease, either hyperthyroidism or ophthalmopathy (not recorded which). The CDR3 sequence is CASSMDTEAFF. Here the CDR3 DNA reads TGTGCCAGTAGTATGGACACTGAAGCTTTCTTT.